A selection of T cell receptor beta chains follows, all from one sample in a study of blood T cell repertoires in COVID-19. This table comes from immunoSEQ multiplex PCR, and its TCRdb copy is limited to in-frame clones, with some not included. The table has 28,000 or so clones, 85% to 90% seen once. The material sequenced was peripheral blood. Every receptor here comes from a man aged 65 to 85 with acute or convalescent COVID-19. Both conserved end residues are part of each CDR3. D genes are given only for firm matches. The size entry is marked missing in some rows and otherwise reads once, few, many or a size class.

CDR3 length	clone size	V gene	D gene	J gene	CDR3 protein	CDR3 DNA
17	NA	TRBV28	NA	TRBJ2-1	CASSLSRGPSVYNEQFF	TGTGCCAGCAGTTTATCCAGAGGGCCTTCAGTTTACAATGAGCAGTTCTTC
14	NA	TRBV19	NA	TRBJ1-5	CASSIDLEGKPQHF	TGTGCCAGTAGTATAGATCTGGAGGGGAAGCCCCAGCATTTT
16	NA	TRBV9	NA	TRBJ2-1	CASSVGPGRANNEQFF	TGTGCCAGCAGCGTCGGGCCCGGGAGAGCTAACAATGAGCAGTTCTTC
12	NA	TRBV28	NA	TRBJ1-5	CAGGGYNQPQHF	TGTGCAGGGGGGGGGTACAATCAGCCCCAGCATTTT
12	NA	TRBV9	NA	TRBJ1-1	CASSLPSGEAFF	TGTGCCAGCTCTCTCCCCTCCGGTGAAGCTTTCTTT
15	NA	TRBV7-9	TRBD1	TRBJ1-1	CASSPSGQENTEAFF	TGTGCCAGCAGCCCCTCTGGACAGGAGAACACTGAAGCTTTCTTT
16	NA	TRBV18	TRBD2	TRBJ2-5	CASSLIAGGPQETQYF	TGTGCCAGCTCCCTTATAGCGGGAGGCCCCCAAGAGACCCAGTACTTC
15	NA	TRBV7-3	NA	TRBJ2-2	CASSSRDSPTGELFF	TGTGCCAGCAGCTCTCGGGACTCACCCACCGGGGAGCTGTTTTTT
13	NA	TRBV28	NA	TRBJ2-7	CASTAGTMGEQYF	TGTGCCAGCACCGCGGGGACCATGGGGGAGCAGTACTTC
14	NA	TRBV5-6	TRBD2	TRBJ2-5	CASSLSPGGETQYF	TGTGCCAGCAGCTTATCTCCGGGAGGCGAGACCCAGTACTTC
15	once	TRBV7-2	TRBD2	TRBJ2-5	CASSFSGSTQETQYF	TGTGCCAGCAGCTTTAGCGGGAGCACACAAGAGACCCAGTACTTC
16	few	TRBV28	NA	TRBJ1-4	CASISGDGAGIEKLFF	TGTGCCAGCATTTCGGGGGACGGGGCGGGGATTGAAAAACTGTTTTTT
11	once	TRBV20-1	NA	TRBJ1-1	CSASGAGEAFF	TGCAGTGCAAGCGGGGCGGGTGAAGCTTTCTTT
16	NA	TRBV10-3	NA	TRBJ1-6	CAISESTDSYNSPLHF	TGTGCCATCAGTGAGTCAACAGACTCCTATAATTCACCCCTCCACTTT
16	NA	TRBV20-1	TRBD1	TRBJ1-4	CSASDAGGGTNEKLFF	TGCAGTGCTAGTGACGCAGGGGGCGGAACTAATGAAAAACTGTTTTTT
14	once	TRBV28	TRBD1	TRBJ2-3	CATYDRGRTDTQYF	TGTGCCACCTATGACAGGGGGCGCACAGATACGCAGTATTTT
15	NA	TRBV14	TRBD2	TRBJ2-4	CASSPLAGRGNIQYF	TGTGCCAGCAGCCCCCTAGCGGGGCGGGGAAACATTCAGTACTTC
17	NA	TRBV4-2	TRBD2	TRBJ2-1	CASSQDLAGGETDEQFF	TGTGCCAGCAGCCAAGATCTGGCGGGAGGGGAAACGGATGAGCAGTTCTTC
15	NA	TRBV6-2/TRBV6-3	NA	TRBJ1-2	CASSSPVRGLYGYTF	TGTGCCAGCAGTTCTCCCGTGAGGGGACTCTATGGCTACACCTTC
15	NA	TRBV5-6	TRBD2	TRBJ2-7	CASSLLAGVRYEQYF	TGTGCCAGCAGCTTATTAGCGGGAGTTAGGTACGAGCAGTACTTC
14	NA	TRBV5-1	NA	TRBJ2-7	CASSLVSGEKEQYF	TGCGCCAGCAGCTTGGTTTCGGGAGAGAAGGAGCAGTACTTC
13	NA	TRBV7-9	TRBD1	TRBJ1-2	CASSRGQNYGYTF	TGTGCCAGCAGCCGGGGACAGAACTATGGCTACACCTTC
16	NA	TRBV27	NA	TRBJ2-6	CASSSTSGSRANVLTF	TGTGCCAGCAGTTCAACGTCGGGGAGTAGGGCCAACGTCCTGACTTTC
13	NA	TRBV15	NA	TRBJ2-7	CATSPTPDYEQYF	TGTGCCACCAGCCCCACCCCAGACTACGAGCAGTACTTC
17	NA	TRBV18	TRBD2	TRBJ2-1	CASSPLSREIRGNEQFF	TGTGCCAGCTCACCACTTTCGCGGGAGATTCGAGGGAATGAGCAGTTCTTC
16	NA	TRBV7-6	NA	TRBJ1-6	CASSPLTGTYNSPLHF	TGTGCCAGCAGCCCACTCACAGGCACTTATAATTCACCCCTCCACTTT